A single sample gave rise to the 25 T cell receptor beta chains below, sequenced in a study of OX40 agonist ivuxolimab in advanced cancers. The method was immunoSEQ multiplex PCR; TCRdb's version includes in-frame clones alone and lacks a portion of them. The top ten hold around 3.4% of the sample, which has 40,000 to 60,000 clones, 88% seen once. The sample in question was CD4+ or CD8+ T cells sorted from blood, obtained in a trial of the OX40 agonist ivuxolimab. The receptor source for this set is an adult with an advanced solid tumor such as melanoma, head and neck, liver or kidney cancer.

V usage is TRBV6-5 and J usage is TRBJ1-4; TRBD1 agrees at 8 bases. Germline CDR1 is MNHEY and CDR2 is SVGAGI. Trimming took 2 bases from V and 7 from J; bases not matched to a gene: 6. The CDR3 is 15 residues long. CDR3 coding DNA: TGTGCCAGCAGTTACCAACAGGGGGTGGGTGAAAAACTGTTTTTT. This codes for CASSYQQGVGEKLFF.

J is TRBJ1-5 and V is TRBV19; D remains unclear. V was pared by 7 bases and J by 10 bases, with 17 bases between. The CDR3 consists of 13 residues. Germline values: CDR1 LNHDA, CDR2 SQIVND (reference sequence). This chain's CDR3 is CASKDRGILPQHF. As DNA, the CDR3 is TGTGCCAGTAAAGACCGGGGAATCCTCCCCCAGCATTTT.

This chain joins TRBV28 and TRBJ1-4; D is unresolved. The CDR3 sequence is 13 residues long. CDR1 MDHEN and CDR2 SYDVKM come from the germline V gene. V lost 6 bases to trimming and J lost 12 bases, with 17 bases between them. CDR3 in DNA: TGTGCCAGCAGCTCTGCGAGAGCGGTTGAACTGTTTTTT. It codes for CASSSARAVELFF.

V gene TRBV4-3 combines with J gene TRBJ2-7, with 9 bases fitting TRBD2. This CDR3 contains 15 residues. Germline V gives CDR1 LGHNA, CDR2 YSLEER. The ends lost 2 bases at V and 2 bases at J; junction bases unmatched: 4. CDR3 in amino acids: CASSQLLAGTYEQYF. The CDR3 DNA follows: TGCGCCAGCAGCCAACTACTAGCGGGCACCTACGAGCAGTACTTC.

As concerns this clone: Other DNA sequences within the sample encode an identical CDR3. The J gene is TRBJ1-5, the V gene TRBV6-5, with a weak D call TRBD1 (6 bases). CDR1 is MNHEY, CDR2 SVGAGI, per germline. The V end lost 5 bases, the J end lost 3 bases, and 11 bases lay between the germline ends. CDR3 length: 14 residues. The CDR3 is CASSRRQDNQPQHF. For the CDR3, the DNA is TGTGCCAGCAGTCGTCGACAGGACAATCAGCCCCAGCATTTT.

The chain is built from TRBV7-2 and TRBJ2-3; 9 bases are shared with TRBD2. Germline V CDR1 and CDR2: SGHTA, FQGNSA. The V segment lost 3 bases and the J segment 6 bases; nucleotides outside the gene matches: 7. This CDR3 has 15 residues. The CDR3 nucleotides are TGTGCCAGCAGCTTTGTTAGCGGGAGTTCTGATACGCAGTATTTT. Protein: CASSFVSGSSDTQYF. Drawing the rest from reference TRBV7-2 and TRBJ2-3, the complete variable domain is GAGVSQSPSNKVTEKGKDVELRCDPISGHTALYWYRQSLGQGLEFLIYFQGNSAPDKSGLPSDRFSAERTGGSVSTLTIQRTQQEDSAVYLCASSFVSGSSDTQYFGPGTRLTVL.

The chain links TRBV5-1 to TRBJ2-1, with 9 bases matching TRBD1. V was clipped by 3 bases and J by 7 bases; unmatched bases: 11. The CDR3 length is 16 residues. Germline V gives CDR1 SGHRS, CDR2 YFSETQ. The CDR3 here is CASSSSGTGSVNEQFF. The CDR3 nucleotides are TGCGCCAGCAGCTCGTCCGGGACAGGGAGCGTAAATGAGCAGTTCTTC.

The chain uses TRBV19 and TRBJ1-6, with D uncertain. V dropped 11 bases and J dropped 0 bases, with 14 bases sitting between them. The CDR3 runs 15 residues. Germline loops: CDR1 LNHDA, CDR2 SQIVND (reference sequence). As DNA, the CDR3 is TGTGCCTCTCGGCCTACGGGCTCCTATAATTCACCCCTCCACTTT. It codes for CASRPTGSYNSPLHF. Looking up the rest from reference TRBV19 and TRBJ1-6 gives the full variable domain: DGGITQSPKYLFRKEGQNVTLSCEQNLNHDAMYWYRQDPGQGLRLIYYSQIVNDFQKGDIAEGYSVSREKKESFPLTVTSAQKNPTAFYLCASRPTGSYNSPLHFGNGTRLTVT.

This clone turned up a few times. The V call is TRBV6-6, the J call TRBJ2-7, with a weak D call TRBD2 (6 bases). This CDR3 region has 12 residues. V was shortened by 6 bases and J by 2 bases, with 8 bases between the two germline ends. In germline, CDR1 is MNHNY, CDR2 SVGAGI (reference sequence). This chain's CDR3 is CASREGTYEQYF. The CDR3 DNA follows: TGTGCCAGCAGGGAGGGGACCTACGAGCAGTACTTC.

This rearrangement joins TRBV7-2 to TRBJ2-3; D is unclear. The germline V and J ends were trimmed by 1 base and 0 bases, with 11 bases remaining between them. In germline, CDR1 is SGHTA, CDR2 FQGNSA. CDR3 size: 16 residues. Here the CDR3 DNA reads TGTGCCAGCAGCTTAGTCGCACTAACTAGCACAGATACGCAGTATTTT. Amino acids: CASSLVALTSTDTQYF.

The chain employs TRBV5-1 and TRBJ2-3, with 10 bases aligning to TRBD2. Germline trimming cut 0 bases from V and 5 bases from J; bases unmatched to any gene: 3. The CDR3 totals 15 residues. From germline, CDR1 is SGHRS and CDR2 YFSETQ. The CDR3 nucleotides are TGCGCCAGCAGCTTGGAGCGGGGGGGTCTAGATACGCAGTATTTT. Protein: CASSLERGGLDTQYF. Together with reference TRBV5-1 and TRBJ2-3, the CDR3 gives the full variable domain: KAGVTQTPRYLIKTRGQQVTLSCSPISGHRSVSWYQQTPGQGLQFLFEYFSETQRNKGNFPGRFSGRQFSNSRSEMNVSTLELGDSALYLCASSLERGGLDTQYFGPGTRLTVL.

This clone was seen just once. The chain uses TRBV6-1 and TRBJ2-7; 12 bases line up with TRBD1. The CDR3 consists of 15 residues. The V and J ends lost 2 bases and 5 bases, in that order; junction bases with no gene match: 4. The V gene's germline CDR1 is MNHNS and CDR2 SASEGT. The chain's CDR3 is CASSERDRGPNEQYF. CDR3 DNA sequence: TGTGCCAGCAGTGAACGGGACAGGGGGCCAAACGAGCAGTACTTC.

The J gene is TRBJ1-2, the V gene TRBV20-1; D is uncertain. Trimming pared 3 bases from V and 0 bases from J, leaving 2 bases between. Germline loops: CDR1 DFQATT, CDR2 SNEGSKA (reference sequence). CDR3 length equals 11 residues. The CDR3 is CSASSNYGYTF. CDR3 nucleotides: TGCAGTGCTAGCTCTAACTATGGCTACACCTTC.

This clone showed up just once. V gene TRBV7-2 combines with J gene TRBJ2-6, with D hard to call. V was pared by 2 bases and J by 0 bases, with 14 bases between. The CDR3 contains 18 residues. CDR1 and CDR2 (germline): SGHTA, FQGNSA. CDR3 nucleotides: TGTGCCAGCAGCTTACTGCCACTCCCCAACTCTGGGGCCAACGTCCTGACTTTC. Translation: CASSLLPLPNSGANVLTF.

This CDR3 is CASSTLSQGNTEAFF. CDR3 sequence (DNA): TGTGCCAGCAGTACCCTGTCCCAGGGGAACACTGAAGCTTTCTTT. The J gene is TRBJ1-1, the V gene TRBV28; the D gene is possibly TRBD1 (5 bases). The CDR3 length is 15 residues. CDR1 is MDHEN and CDR2 is SYDVKM in the germline V gene. The ends were cut back, 5 bases at V and 1 base at J, with 14 bases in the middle.

The chain couples TRBV18 to TRBJ2-6; the match to TRBD1 covers 9 bases. J was trimmed by 0 bases and V by 3 bases; bases with no gene match: 6. Germline V gene data show CDR1 as KGHSH and CDR2 as LQKENI. The CDR3 loop spans 18 amino acids. CDR3 in DNA: TGTGCCAGCTCACCTTCGACAGGGGGTCGCTCTGGGGCCAACGTCCTGACTTTC. Translation: CASSPSTGGRSGANVLTF.

The rearrangement uses TRBV28 and TRBJ1-5; D is uncertain. The CDR3 is 16 residues long. Deletions cut 4 bases from V and 2 bases from J, with 15 bases between. From germline, CDR1 is MDHEN and CDR2 SYDVKM. This CDR3 reads CASSSGASGRNQPQHF. In DNA, the CDR3 is TGTGCCAGCAGTTCGGGTGCCAGTGGGCGCAATCAGCCCCAGCATTTT.

This clone was seen a handful of times. This chain joins TRBV14 and TRBJ2-3, with D hard to call. Germline V lookup: CDR1 SGHDN, CDR2 FVKESK. V was cut by 0 bases and J by 3 bases, with 13 bases left in between. The CDR3 is 16 residues long. The CDR3 DNA is TGTGCCAGCAGCCAAGATCGCGGCCTTAAAACAGATACGCAGTATTTT. Translation: CASSQDRGLKTDTQYF.

This clone has a handful of counts. The chain joins TRBV5-1 to TRBJ2-5; no firm D call. V was trimmed by 2 bases and J by 4 bases, leaving 15 bases between them. The V gene's germline CDR1 is SGHRS and CDR2 YFSETQ. The CDR3 consists of 15 residues. The CDR3 reads CASSLGTRWGETQYF. CDR3 bases: TGCGCCAGCAGCTTAGGAACTCGATGGGGAGAGACCCAGTACTTC.

The chain uses TRBV28 and TRBJ1-6; D is uncertain. The germline CDR1 and CDR2 sequences are MDHEN and SYDVKM. This CDR3 contains 15 residues. The V and J ends lost 6 bases and 0 bases respectively, with 9 bases between them. The CDR3 is CASSGASSYNSPLHF. DNA of the CDR3: TGTGCCAGCAGCGGCGCGAGCTCCTATAATTCACCCCTCCACTTT.

This rearrangement joins TRBV5-1 to TRBJ2-7; tentatively, D is TRBD1 (5 bases). The CDR3 sequence is 14 residues long. Germline loops: CDR1 SGHRS, CDR2 YFSETQ. V dropped 1 base and J dropped 2 bases, with 10 bases sitting between them. This CDR3 reads CASSLIGAAYEQYF. Written as DNA, the CDR3 is TGCGCCAGCAGCTTGATAGGGGCTGCCTACGAGCAGTACTTC.

V usage is TRBV6-1 and J usage is TRBJ2-7, with D possibly being TRBD2 (5 bases). There are 11 residues in the CDR3. Germline V CDR1 and CDR2: MNHNS, SASEGT. With 8 bases removed from V and 6 bases from J, the gap between germline ends came to 11 bases. The chain's CDR3 is CASGLPSEQYF. CDR3 DNA sequence: TGTGCCAGCGGACTTCCAAGCGAGCAGTACTTC.

The chain joins TRBV4-1 to TRBJ1-3; no firm D call. Germline loops: CDR1 MGHRA, CDR2 YSYEKL. Trimming removed 0 bases from V and 0 bases from J, with 6 bases in between. The CDR3 has 15 amino acids. CDR3 in DNA: TGCGCCAGCAGCCAAGAGCACATCTCTGGAAACACCATATATTTT. It is translated as CASSQEHISGNTIYF.

The chain links TRBV2 to TRBJ2-2; 10 bases are a match to TRBD2. The J segment lost 2 bases and the V segment lost 4 bases, leaving 13 bases of the junction unmatched. This CDR3 is 19 amino acids long. The germline V gene encodes CDR1 SNHLY and CDR2 FYNNEI. Here the CDR3 DNA reads TGTGCCAGCAGTGCCGGGGTAGCGGGAGGCCCTCTAAACACCGGGGAGCTGTTTTTT. Protein sequence: CASSAGVAGGPLNTGELFF.

This sequence joins TRBV19 and TRBJ2-7; 10 nucleotides align to TRBD1. V lost 5 bases and J lost 4; bases outside the gene matches: 14. The CDR3 is 17 residues long. Germline CDR1 is LNHDA and CDR2 is SQIVND (reference sequence). CDR3 DNA sequence: TGTGCCAGTAGTCATGGGACAGGGGCTGATCTCACTTACGAGCAGTACTTC. Its protein product is CASSHGTGADLTYEQYF.